The sample holds many counts of the clone carrying this T cell receptor (beta chain). The antigen is undetermined. The entry originates in a study of CD8 T cells in ankylosing spondylitis. Study results and limitations: Earlier studies detected some motif variants in reactive arthritis synovial fluid and blood. Clones that were linked to disease were CD8+ and were relatively rare in peripheral blood. Within matched ankylosing spondylitis synovial fluid, disease-linked clones were reportedly significantly enriched.

Each TCR beta library was made by quantitative 5'-RACE that incorporated molecular barcodes. From the 5' RACE reads, TCRdb called clonotypes with MiXCR, one entry per CDR3 protein. The sample has 250,000 to 300,000 distinct CDR3 sequences; around 20% are singletons. The V gene lost 3 bases and the J gene lost 0 bases, with 6 bases spanning the gap. There are 14 residues in the CDR3. The chain employs TRBV12-3 or TRBV12-4 and TRBJ1-5; no clear D gene. This receptor was taken from a male donor with ankylosing spondylitis or in good health (not recorded which). Sequenced: blood, either unsorted or a sorted T cell fraction (not recorded which). CDR3 region: CASSFSDSNQPQHF. CDR3 in DNA: TGTGCCAGCAGTTTCTCGGATAGCAATCAGCCCCAGCATTTT.